Shown below are 6 T cell receptor beta chains from a single sample sequenced in a study of technical replicates of blood from several donors. Sequencing used immunoSEQ multiplex PCR; TCRdb keeps in-frame clones, though not all of them. Found here are 55,000 to 65,000 clones, more than 95% of them singletons; the top ten hold 0.19%. Material: T cells isolated from PBMCs. Receptors were obtained from a human donor in good health.

This clone was seen once. The J gene is TRBJ1-1, the V gene TRBV5-4, with D perhaps TRBD1 (5 bases). Germline lookup yields CDR1 SGHNT and CDR2 YYREEE (reference sequence). V lost 0 bases to trimming and J lost 5 bases, with 14 bases between them. CDR3 length: 15 residues. CDR3 in amino acids: CASSLVQGSETEAFF. As DNA, the CDR3 is TGTGCCAGCAGCTTGGTCCAGGGATCGGAAACTGAAGCTTTCTTT.

The rearrangement uses TRBV11-3 and TRBJ1-3, with 8 nucleotides matching TRBD1. CDR3 length equals 13 residues. Germline V lookup: CDR1 SGHNT, CDR2 YENEEA. With V trimmed by 10 bases and J by 1 base, 3 bases remained unmatched. The CDR3 nucleotides are TGTGCCATCCGGACAGGGTCTGGAAACACCATATATTTT. Its translation: CAIRTGSGNTIYF.

J is TRBJ1-3 and V is TRBV7-9; 10 positions agree with TRBD1. The CDR3 spans 16 residues. Trimming removed 5 bases from V and 4 bases from J; junction bases left unmatched: 8. Germline assignment: CDR1 SEHNR and CDR2 FQNEAQ (reference sequence). Here the CDR3 reads CASSERGTGDGNTIYF. Written as DNA, the CDR3 is TGTGCCAGCAGCGAAAGAGGGACAGGGGACGGAAACACCATATATTTT.

This chain uses TRBV19 with TRBJ1-2, with no clear D. Germline assignment: CDR1 LNHDA and CDR2 SQIVND (reference sequence). The V end was cut by 0 bases, the J end by 0 bases, with 8 bases between. The CDR3 sequence is 15 residues long. This CDR3 reads CASSIDTAPNYGYTF. CDR3 bases: TGTGCCAGTAGTATAGATACAGCTCCTAACTATGGCTACACCTTC.

As concerns this clone: The same CDR3 is also encoded by other DNA sequences in this sample. The chain links TRBV5-1 to TRBJ2-7; 7 bases fit TRBD1. V shed 1 base and J 0 bases; nucleotides not matched to a gene: 4. CDR1 is SGHRS, CDR2 YFSETQ, per germline. The CDR3 covers 15 residues. CDR3 residues: CASSLSQGRSYEQYF. Written as DNA, the CDR3 is TGCGCCAGCAGCTTGTCACAGGGGCGCTCCTACGAGCAGTACTTC.

In its sample, this clone was seen once. The V gene is TRBV7-9, the J gene TRBJ2-3; 9 nucleotides align to TRBD2. This CDR3 comprises 15 residues. V was pared by 5 bases and J by 5 bases, with 8 bases of the junction left unmatched. Germline lookup yields CDR1 SEHNR and CDR2 FQNEAQ (reference sequence). The CDR3 region has the DNA TGTGCCAGCAGCAAAGGGACTAGCATAGTAGATACGCAGTATTTT. It yields the protein CASSKGTSIVDTQYF.